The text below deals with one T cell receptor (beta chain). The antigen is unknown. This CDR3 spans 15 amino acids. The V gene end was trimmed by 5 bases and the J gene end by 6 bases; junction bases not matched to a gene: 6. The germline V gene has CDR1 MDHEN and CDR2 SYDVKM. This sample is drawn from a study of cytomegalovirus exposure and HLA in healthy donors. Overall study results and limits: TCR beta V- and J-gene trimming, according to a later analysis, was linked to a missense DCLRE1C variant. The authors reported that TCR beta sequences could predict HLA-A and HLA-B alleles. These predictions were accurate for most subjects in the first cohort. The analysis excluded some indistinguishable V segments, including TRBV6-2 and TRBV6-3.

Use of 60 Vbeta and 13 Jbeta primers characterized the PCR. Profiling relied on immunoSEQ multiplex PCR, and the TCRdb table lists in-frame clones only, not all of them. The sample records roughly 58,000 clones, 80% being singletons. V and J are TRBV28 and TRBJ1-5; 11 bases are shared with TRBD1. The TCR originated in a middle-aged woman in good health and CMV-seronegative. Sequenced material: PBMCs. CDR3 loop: CASSVGTGGSQPQHF. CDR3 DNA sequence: TGTGCCAGCAGTGTTGGGACAGGGGGATCTCAGCCCCAGCATTTT.